This paragraph reports one T cell receptor (beta chain). This specimen comes from a study of blood T cell repertoires in COVID-19. The V and J ends lost 0 bases and 6 bases respectively, with 17 bases between them. CDR3 size: 17 residues. Germline assignment: CDR1 LGHDT and CDR2 YNNKEL (reference sequence). The method was immunoSEQ multiplex PCR; TCRdb's version includes in-frame clones alone and lacks a portion of them. The table has 54,000 or so clones, 86% seen once; the top ten hold around 23%. This TCR derives from a woman over 75 with acute or convalescent COVID-19. The chain combines TRBV3-1 (or the pseudogene TRBV3-2) with TRBJ2-2; a possible D gene is TRBD2 (7 bases). Sequenced input: peripheral blood. The CDR3 region has the DNA TGTGCCAGCAGCCAAGATGGGGGGGCTACAGCATCCGGGGAGCTGTTTTTT. Protein product: CASSQDGGATASGELFF.